The source of this T cell receptor beta chain is a study of blood T cell repertoires in COVID-19 (dated by TCRdb to 2018 to 2021). General notes on the study: Samples from collaborators originated in the United States, Italy and Spain and spanned both the acute and convalescent phases of COVID-19. The sample metadata nearly always contained a de-identified subject ID, COVID-19 status, age in years and sex. Subjects who had been exposed to COVID-19, were actively infected with it, or had recovered from it provided the deeply sampled blood TCRbeta repertoires that made up the dataset. A freely available public database, intended as a resource for researchers studying the immune response to SARS-CoV-2, is where the repertoires were released. Samples were obtained from the ongoing ImmuneRACE study (first 160 participants) and from roughly 1,300 subjects provided by 6 global collaborators. The material from the prospective study consisted of cDNA or gDNA derived from T cells, B-cell-depleted T cells, or PBMCs. Where available, HLA class I and class II types were taken from metadata supplied by the sample provider and were not determined by assay-based typing. Broader findings and caveats from the paper: Clinical and demographic metadata were provided uncurated, with the amount varying by source and participant.

The germline V gene (reference sequence) gives CDR1 as LNHDA and CDR2 as SQIVND. The germline V and J ends show losses of 7 bases and 6 bases respectively, and no gene match explains 6 bases of the junction. There are 13 amino acids in the CDR3, from cysteine to phenylalanine inclusive. Only the CDR3 DNA stays, 39 bases, in frame from base 1. Remarks on this clone: The target of this receptor is not known. Nothing much larger sits one base from this clone, and base qualities are not available.

The immunoSEQ Assay, a bias-controlled multiplex PCR, was used to amplify TCRbeta CDR3 regions from genomic DNA. The authors' pipeline ran thus. Nucleated cell counts per sample were estimated from amplification of reference gene primers within the assay. To quantify the absolute abundance of each unique TCRbeta CDR3 rearrangement, sequence reads were collapsed and filtered. For each sample, productive Simpson clonality was calculated as the square root of Simpson's diversity index across productive rearrangements. The clones in this table, taken by TCRdb from immuneACCESS, are in-frame only. Not every clone is retained; where verified, under half of the shortfall comes from an unresolved V gene, and the cause of the rest is unknown. That table supplies the V and J calls and clone size; D and trimming were determined from the DNA. The sample table lists 75,000 to 95,000 clones, more than 90% of them with a count of one. Roughly 1.7% of the sample is in the top ten clones.

Collaborating institutions collected whole blood in K2EDTA tubes following their own protocols. Collaborator samples were shipped for TCRbeta analysis as frozen whole blood, isolated PBMCs, or DNA extracted from either sample type. This sequence was found in a man between 60 and 75 years old with acute or convalescent COVID-19. The sequence is built from TRBV19 and TRBJ2-4, with TRBD1 identical over 7 junction bases. Sequencing used peripheral blood. The bases read TGTGCCAGTATGTCCAGGGGGACAAACATTCAGTACTTC. Translation gives CASMSRGTNIQYF.